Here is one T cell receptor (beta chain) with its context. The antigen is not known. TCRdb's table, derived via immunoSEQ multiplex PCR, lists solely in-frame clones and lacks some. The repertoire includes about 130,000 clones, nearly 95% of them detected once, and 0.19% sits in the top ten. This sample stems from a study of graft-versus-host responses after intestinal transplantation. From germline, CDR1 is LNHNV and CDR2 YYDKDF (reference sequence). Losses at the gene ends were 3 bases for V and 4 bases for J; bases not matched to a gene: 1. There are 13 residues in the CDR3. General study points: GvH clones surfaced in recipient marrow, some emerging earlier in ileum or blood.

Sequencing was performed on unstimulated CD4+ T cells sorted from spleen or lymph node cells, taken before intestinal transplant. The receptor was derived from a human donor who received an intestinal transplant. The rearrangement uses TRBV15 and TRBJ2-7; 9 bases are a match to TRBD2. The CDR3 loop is CATSRGLAYEQYF. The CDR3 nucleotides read TGTGCCACCAGCAGGGGACTAGCTTACGAGCAGTACTTC.